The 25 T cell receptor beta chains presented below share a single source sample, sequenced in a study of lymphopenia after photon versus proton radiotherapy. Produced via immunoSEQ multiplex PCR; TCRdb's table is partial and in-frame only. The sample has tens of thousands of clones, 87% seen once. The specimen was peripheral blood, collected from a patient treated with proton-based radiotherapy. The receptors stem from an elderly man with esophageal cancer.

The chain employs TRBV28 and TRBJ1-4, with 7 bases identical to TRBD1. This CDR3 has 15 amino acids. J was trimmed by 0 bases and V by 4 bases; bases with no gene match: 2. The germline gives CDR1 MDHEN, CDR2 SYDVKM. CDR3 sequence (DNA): TGTGCCAGCAGTTCCAGGGGGACAACTAATGAAAAACTGTTTTTT. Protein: CASSSRGTTNEKLFF.

The DNA of the CDR3 is TGCGCCAGCAGCCTGGAGGTCTCCTACAATGAGCAGTTCTTC. Translated: CASSLEVSYNEQFF. The chain combines TRBV4-1 with TRBJ2-1; weak D call: TRBD2 (5 bases). With 4 bases removed from V and 0 bases from J, the gap between germline ends came to 7 bases. The CDR3 sequence is 14 residues long. The germline CDR1 and CDR2 sequences are MGHRA and YSYEKL.

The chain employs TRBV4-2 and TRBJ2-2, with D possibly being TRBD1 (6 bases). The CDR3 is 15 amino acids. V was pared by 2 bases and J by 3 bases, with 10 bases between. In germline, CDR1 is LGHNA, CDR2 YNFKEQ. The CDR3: CASSQSGTYTGELFF. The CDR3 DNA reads TGTGCCAGCAGCCAATCCGGGACATACACCGGGGAGCTGTTTTTT.

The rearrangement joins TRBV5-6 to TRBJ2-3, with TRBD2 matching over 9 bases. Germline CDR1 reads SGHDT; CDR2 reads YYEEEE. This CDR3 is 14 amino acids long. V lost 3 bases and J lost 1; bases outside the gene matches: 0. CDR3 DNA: TGTGCCAGCAGCTGGACTAGCGGCACAGATACGCAGTATTTT. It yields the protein CASSWTSGTDTQYF.

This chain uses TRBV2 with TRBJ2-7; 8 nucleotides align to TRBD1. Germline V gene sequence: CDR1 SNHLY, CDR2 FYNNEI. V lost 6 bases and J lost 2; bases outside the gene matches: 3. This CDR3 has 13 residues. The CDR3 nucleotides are TGTGCCAGCAGCGACAGGGGAACCTACGAGCAGTACTTC. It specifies CASSDRGTYEQYF. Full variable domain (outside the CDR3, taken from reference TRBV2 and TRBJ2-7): EPEVTQTPSHQVTQMGQEVILRCVPISNHLYFYWYRQILGQKVEFLVSFYNNEISEKSEIFDDQFSVERPDGSNFTLKIRSTKLEDSAMYFCASSDRGTYEQYFGPGTRLTVT.

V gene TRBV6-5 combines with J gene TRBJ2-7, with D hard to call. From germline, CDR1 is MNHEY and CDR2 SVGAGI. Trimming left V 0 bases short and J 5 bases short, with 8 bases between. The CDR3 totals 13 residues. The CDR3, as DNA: TGTGCCAGCAGTTACTCGCCGATGGACGAGCAGTACTTC. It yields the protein CASSYSPMDEQYF.

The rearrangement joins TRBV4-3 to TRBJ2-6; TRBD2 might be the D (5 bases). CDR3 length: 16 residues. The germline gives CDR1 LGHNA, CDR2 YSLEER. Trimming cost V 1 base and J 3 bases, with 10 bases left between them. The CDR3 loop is CASSQGGSRGANVLTF. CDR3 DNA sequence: TGCGCCAGCAGCCAAGGAGGGTCTCGTGGGGCCAACGTCCTGACTTTC.

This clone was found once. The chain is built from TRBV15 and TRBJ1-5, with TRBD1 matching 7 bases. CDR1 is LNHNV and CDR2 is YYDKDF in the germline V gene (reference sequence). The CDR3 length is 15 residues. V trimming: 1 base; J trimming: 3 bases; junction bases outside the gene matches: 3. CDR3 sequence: CATSRGGTDNQPQHF. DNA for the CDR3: TGTGCCACCAGCAGAGGAGGGACAGACAATCAGCCCCAGCATTTT.

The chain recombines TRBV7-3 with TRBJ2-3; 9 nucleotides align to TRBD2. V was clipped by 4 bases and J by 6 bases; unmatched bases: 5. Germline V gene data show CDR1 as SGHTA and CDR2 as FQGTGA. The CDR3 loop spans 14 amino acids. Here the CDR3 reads CASSSDGLADTQYF. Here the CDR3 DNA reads TGTGCCAGCAGCTCAGATGGACTAGCGGATACGCAGTATTTT.

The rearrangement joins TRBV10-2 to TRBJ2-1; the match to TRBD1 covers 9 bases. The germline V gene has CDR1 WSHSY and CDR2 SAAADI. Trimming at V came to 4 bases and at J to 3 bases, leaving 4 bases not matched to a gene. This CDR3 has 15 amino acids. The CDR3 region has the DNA TGCGCCAGCAGTGTACAGGGGGCGATCTACAATGAGCAGTTCTTC. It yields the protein CASSVQGAIYNEQFF.

CDR3 protein: CASSRSGQGFGNTIYF. The CDR3, as DNA: TGCGCCAGCAGCAGATCGGGACAGGGGTTCGGAAACACCATATATTTT. The V and J genes are TRBV5-1 and TRBJ1-3, with 10 bases fitting TRBD1. The V gene end was trimmed by 4 bases and the J gene end by 4 bases; junction bases not matched to a gene: 8. Germline loops: CDR1 SGHRS, CDR2 YFSETQ. CDR3 length equals 16 residues.

Here the CDR3 DNA reads TGTGCCAGCCGGGAGCGGCGAGTCTATAGCAATCAGCCCCAGCATTTT. Translating it yields CASRERRVYSNQPQHF. This chain links TRBV6-4 with TRBJ1-5; the D is unclear. The germline V gene encodes CDR1 MRHNA and CDR2 SNTAGT. The CDR3 length is 16 residues. Deletions cut 8 bases from V and 0 bases from J, with 17 bases between.

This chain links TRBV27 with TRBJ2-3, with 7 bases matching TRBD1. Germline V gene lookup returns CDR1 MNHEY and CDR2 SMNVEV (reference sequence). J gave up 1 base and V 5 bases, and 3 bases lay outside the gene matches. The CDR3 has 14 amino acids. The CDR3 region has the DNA TGTGCCAGCAGTACCGGGACAGGCACAGATACGCAGTATTTT. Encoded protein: CASSTGTGTDTQYF.

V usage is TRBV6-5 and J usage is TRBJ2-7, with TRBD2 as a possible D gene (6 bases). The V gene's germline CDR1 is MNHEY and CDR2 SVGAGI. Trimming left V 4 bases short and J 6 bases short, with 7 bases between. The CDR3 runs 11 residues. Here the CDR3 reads CASSLAAEQYF. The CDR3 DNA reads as TGTGCCAGCAGTTTAGCGGCCGAGCAGTACTTC.

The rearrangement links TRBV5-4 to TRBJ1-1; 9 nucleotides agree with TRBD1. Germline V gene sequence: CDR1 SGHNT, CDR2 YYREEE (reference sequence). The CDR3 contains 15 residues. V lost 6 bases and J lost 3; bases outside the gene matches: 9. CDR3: CASNAGQGRHTEAFF. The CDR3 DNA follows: TGTGCCAGCAACGCAGGACAGGGGAGGCACACTGAAGCTTTCTTT.

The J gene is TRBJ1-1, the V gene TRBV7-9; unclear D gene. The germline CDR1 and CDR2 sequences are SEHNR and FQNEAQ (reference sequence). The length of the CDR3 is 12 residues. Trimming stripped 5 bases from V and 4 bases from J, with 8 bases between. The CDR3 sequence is CASSLSSTEAFF. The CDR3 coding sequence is TGTGCCAGCAGCCTATCCTCCACTGAAGCTTTCTTT.

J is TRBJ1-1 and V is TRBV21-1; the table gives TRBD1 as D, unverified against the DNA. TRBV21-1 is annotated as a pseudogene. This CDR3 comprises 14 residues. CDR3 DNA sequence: TGTGCCAGCAGCCCCAGGGGGCCTGGCACTGAAGCTTTCTTT. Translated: CASSPRGPGTEAFF.

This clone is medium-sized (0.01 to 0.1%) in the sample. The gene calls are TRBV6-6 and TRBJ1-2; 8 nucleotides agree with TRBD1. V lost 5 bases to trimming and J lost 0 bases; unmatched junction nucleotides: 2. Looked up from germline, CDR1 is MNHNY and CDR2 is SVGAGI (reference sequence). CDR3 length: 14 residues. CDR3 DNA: TGTGCCAGCAGTACACAGGGGGCTAACTATGGCTACACCTTC. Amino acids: CASSTQGANYGYTF.

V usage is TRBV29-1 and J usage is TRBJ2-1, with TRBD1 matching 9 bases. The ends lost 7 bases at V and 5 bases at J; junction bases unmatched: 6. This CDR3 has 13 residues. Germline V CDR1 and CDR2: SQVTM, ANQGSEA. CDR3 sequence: CSAQDRGNNEQFF. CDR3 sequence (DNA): TGCAGCGCGCAGGACAGGGGAAACAATGAGCAGTTCTTC.

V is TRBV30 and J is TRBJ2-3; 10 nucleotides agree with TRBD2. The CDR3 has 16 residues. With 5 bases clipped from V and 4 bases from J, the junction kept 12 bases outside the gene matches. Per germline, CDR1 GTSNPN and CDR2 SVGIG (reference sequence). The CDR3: CAWGDPASGGADTQYF. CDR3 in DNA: TGTGCCTGGGGCGATCCGGCTAGCGGGGGCGCAGATACGCAGTATTTT.

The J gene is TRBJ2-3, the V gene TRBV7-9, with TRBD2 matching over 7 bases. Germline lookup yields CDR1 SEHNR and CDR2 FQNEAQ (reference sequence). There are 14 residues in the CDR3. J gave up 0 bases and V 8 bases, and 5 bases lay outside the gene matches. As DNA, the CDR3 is TGTGCCAGCGGAAGGGGAGGGAGCACAGATACGCAGTATTTT. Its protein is CASGRGGSTDTQYF.

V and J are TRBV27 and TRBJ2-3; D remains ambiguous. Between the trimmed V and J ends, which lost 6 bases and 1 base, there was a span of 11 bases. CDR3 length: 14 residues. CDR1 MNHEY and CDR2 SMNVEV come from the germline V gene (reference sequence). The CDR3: CASRPGGGTDTQYF. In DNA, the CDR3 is TGTGCCAGCAGGCCCGGCGGAGGCACAGATACGCAGTATTTT.

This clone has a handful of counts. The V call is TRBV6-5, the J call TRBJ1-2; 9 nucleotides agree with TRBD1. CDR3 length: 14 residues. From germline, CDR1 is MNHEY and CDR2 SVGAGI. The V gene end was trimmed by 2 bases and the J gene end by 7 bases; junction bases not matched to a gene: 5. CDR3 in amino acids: CASSYRDRDSGYTF. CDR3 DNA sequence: TGTGCCAGCAGTTACAGGGACAGGGACAGTGGCTACACCTTC.

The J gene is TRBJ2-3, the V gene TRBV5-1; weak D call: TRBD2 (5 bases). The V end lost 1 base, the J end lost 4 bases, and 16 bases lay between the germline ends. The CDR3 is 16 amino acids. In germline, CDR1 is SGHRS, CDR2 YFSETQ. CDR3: CASSLSSGPSSDTQYF. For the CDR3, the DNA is TGCGCCAGCAGCTTGTCCAGCGGCCCGAGTTCAGATACGCAGTATTTT.

For the CDR3, the DNA is TGTGCCAGCAGTTTTGCGGTTTACAGCCTCTACTACGAGCAGTACTTC. It is translated as CASSFAVYSLYYEQYF. The V gene is TRBV28, the J gene TRBJ2-7; D is uncertain. This CDR3 is built from 16 residues. Germline CDR1 and CDR2: MDHEN and SYDVKM. V was pared by 3 bases and J by 3 bases, with 18 bases between.